This T cell receptor beta chain was obtained from a study of cytomegalovirus exposure and HLA in healthy donors. Findings of the study overall: The investigators catalogued 164 TCR beta chains as cytomegalovirus-associated.

PCR primers comprised 60 Vbeta and 13 Jbeta primers. Method: immunoSEQ multiplex PCR; TCRdb's copy keeps in-frame clones and lacks some. The table records 100,000 to 150,000 clones, around three quarters of them present only once. Although they were nominally healthy when sampled, donors likely had unrecorded immune exposures. This clone was detected only once. What it binds is not known. The clonotype originates from a man aged 45-65 years in good health and CMV-seropositive. The specimen sequenced was PBMCs.

In DNA form, the CDR3 reads TGTGCCAGCAGTGCGGACATCGTACTTGCGGAAAAACTGTTTTTT. Translating gives CASSADIVLAEKLFF. This chain uses TRBV25-1 with TRBJ1-4; possibly TRBD1 for D (5 bases). The V and J ends lost 4 bases and 8 bases respectively, with 17 bases between them. The germline V gene encodes CDR1 MGHDK and CDR2 SYGVNS. This CDR3 region has 15 residues.